Below are 31 T cell receptor beta chains sequenced from a single sample in a study of cytomegalovirus exposure and HLA in healthy donors. PCR used 60 Vbeta primers and 13 Jbeta primers. Some clones are missing from TCRdb's copy, which holds only in-frame ones; the method was immunoSEQ multiplex PCR. Seen here are some 200,000 clones, over 60% observed once, and the top ten hold 1.5% to 2%. The specimen was PBMCs. The receptors derive from a man between 18 and 29 years old in good health and CMV-seronegative.

The gene calls are TRBV5-1 and TRBJ2-3; 15 bases agree with TRBD2. The V and J ends lost 4 bases and 5 bases, in that order; junction bases with no gene match: 5. This CDR3 is 16 amino acids long. Germline CDR1 SGHRS, CDR2 YFSETQ. DNA of the CDR3: TGCGCCAGCAGCCCGGGACTAGCGGGAGGAGTAGATACGCAGTATTTT. Translating gives CASSPGLAGGVDTQYF.

The rearrangement uses TRBV6-6 and TRBJ2-7; no reliable D call. With 0 bases removed from V and 4 bases from J, the gap between germline ends came to 4 bases. This CDR3 contains 12 residues. From germline, CDR1 is MNHNY and CDR2 SVGAGI (reference sequence). In nucleotides, the CDR3 is TGTGCCAGCAGTTACTCGGCTTACGAGCAGTACTTC. It encodes CASSYSAYEQYF.

The chain has TRBV29-1 and TRBJ2-2; TRBD1 matches 7 bases. CDR1 SQVTM and CDR2 ANQGSEA come from the germline V gene. The CDR3 totals 13 residues. V lost 4 bases to trimming and J lost 7 bases; unmatched junction nucleotides: 6. DNA of the CDR3: TGCAGCGTTGTGCGACAGGGCGACGGGGAGCTGTTTTTT. This gives the protein CSVVRQGDGELFF.

The chain joins TRBV5-1 to TRBJ2-2, with D perhaps matching TRBD1 (6 bases). V dropped 2 bases and J dropped 3 bases, with 8 bases sitting between them. Looked up from germline, CDR1 is SGHRS and CDR2 is YFSETQ. This CDR3 has 14 amino acids. The DNA for the CDR3 is TGCGCCAGCAGCTTACAGGGAGACACCGGGGAGCTGTTTTTT. Encoded protein: CASSLQGDTGELFF.

The chain combines TRBV21-1 with TRBJ2-1; the DNA was not compared with TRBD2, the D call given in the table. TRBV21-1 is flagged as a pseudogene. The length of the CDR3 is 17 residues. This CDR3 is CASSRISRSGGSNEQFF. The CDR3 nucleotides read TGTGCCAGCAGCCGCATATCTAGAAGCGGGGGTTCCAATGAGCAGTTCTTC.

The V call is TRBV5-4, the J call TRBJ2-7; 10 bases line up with TRBD2. The J segment lost 4 bases and the V segment lost 4 bases, leaving 11 bases of the junction unmatched. The length of the CDR3 is 16 residues. The germline CDR1 and CDR2 sequences are SGHNT and YYREEE (reference sequence). CDR3 sequence (DNA): TGTGCCAGCAGCACGACTCCCGGGACTAGCGAGTACGAGCAGTACTTC. Protein sequence: CASSTTPGTSEYEQYF.

This rearrangement joins TRBV19 to TRBJ1-5; TRBD1 matches 8 bases. Losses at the gene ends were 6 bases for V and 0 bases for J; bases not matched to a gene: 10. The CDR3 has 17 residues. CDR1 and CDR2 from the germline V gene are LNHDA and SQIVND (reference sequence). CDR3 amino acids: CASRDRVLVYSNQPQHF. CDR3 bases: TGTGCCAGTAGGGACAGGGTCTTAGTATATAGCAATCAGCCCCAGCATTTT.

CDR3 nucleotides: TGTGCCAGCAGCTTAAGCAGGGGGGCTAACTATGGCTACACCTTC. Residues: CASSLSRGANYGYTF. This chain links TRBV7-2 with TRBJ1-2; TRBD1 matches 7 bases. This CDR3 has 15 amino acids. CDR1 and CDR2 (germline): SGHTA, FQGNSA. V lost 2 bases, J lost 0 bases, and 3 bases stayed unmatched.

This chain joins TRBV11-2 and TRBJ1-5; D is undetermined. The V end lost 1 base, the J end lost 1 base, and 5 bases lay between the germline ends. Germline-derived CDR1 and CDR2 are SGHAT and FQNNGV. CDR3 size: 14 residues. For the CDR3, the DNA is TGTGCCAGCAGCTTAGTCGAGAGCAATCAGCCCCAGCATTTT. This encodes CASSLVESNQPQHF.

This rearrangement joins TRBV28 to TRBJ2-3; tentatively, D is TRBD1 (6 bases). Looked up from germline, CDR1 is MDHEN and CDR2 is SYDVKM. The V and J ends lost 2 bases and 0 bases respectively, with 18 bases between them. CDR3 length: 18 amino acids. CDR3 nucleotides: TGTGCCAGCAGTTTACGGCAGGGGCGGTCTTTTAGCACAGATACGCAGTATTTT. It codes for CASSLRQGRSFSTDTQYF.

The chain recombines TRBV7-8 with TRBJ2-1, with 10 bases that match TRBD2. The CDR3 extends over 16 amino acids. Germline CDR1 and CDR2: SGHVS and FQNEAQ. The junction had 7 bases not matched to a gene; V was cut back by 2 bases and J by 6 bases. Here the CDR3 DNA reads TGTGCCAGCAGCTTAAGCCTAGCGGGAGCGGGCAATGAGCAGTTCTTC. Residues: CASSLSLAGAGNEQFF. Full variable domain (rest looked up from reference TRBV7-8 and TRBJ2-1): GAGVSQSPRYKVAKRGQDVALRCDPISGHVSLFWYQQALGQGPEFLTYFQNEAQLDKSGLPSDRFFAERPEGSVSTLKIQRTQQEDSAVYLCASSLSLAGAGNEQFFGPGTRLTVL.

This rearrangement joins TRBV7-2 to TRBJ1-1; no firm D call. CDR1 SGHTA and CDR2 FQGNSA come from the germline V gene. The CDR3 length is 14 residues. The ends were cut back, 1 base at V and 0 bases at J, with 6 bases in the middle. This CDR3 is CASSLVSVNTEAFF. The CDR3 bases are TGTGCCAGCAGCTTAGTGTCCGTGAACACTGAAGCTTTCTTT.

In this sample, this clone turned up a few times. The chain is built from TRBV7-3 and TRBJ2-1; 7 bases line up with TRBD2. The V gene's germline CDR1 is SGHTA and CDR2 FQGTGA. The V and J ends lost 6 bases and 2 bases, in that order; junction bases with no gene match: 4. The CDR3 consists of 14 residues. This chain's CDR3 is CASSAGGTYNEQFF. The CDR3 bases are TGTGCCAGCAGTGCCGGGGGGACCTACAATGAGCAGTTCTTC.

This chain joins TRBV18 and TRBJ1-1, with 8 bases matching TRBD1. Losses at the gene ends were 3 bases for V and 4 bases for J; bases not matched to a gene: 4. The CDR3 sequence is 14 residues long. CDR1 and CDR2 from the germline V gene are KGHSH and LQKENI. CDR3 sequence (DNA): TGTGCCAGCTCACCCTACAGGGGGACCACTGAAGCTTTCTTT. Protein: CASSPYRGTTEAFF.

Regarding this clone: Compared with germline, one end of the junction differs, possibly owing to a read error. The chain joins TRBV7-2 to TRBJ2-1; 7 nucleotides line up with TRBD1. Germline lookup yields CDR1 SGHTA and CDR2 FQGNSA. The CDR3 is made up of 13 amino acids. The CDR3 nucleotides are TGTGCCAGCAGCTCCGATTGGGACAGATTGAGGATCTTC. This translates into CASSSDWDRLRIF.

The V and J genes are TRBV11-3 and TRBJ1-2; 7 bases line up with TRBD1. This CDR3 region has 16 residues. The J segment lost 4 bases and the V segment lost 5 bases, leaving 13 bases of the junction unmatched. Germline V gene lookup returns CDR1 SGHNT and CDR2 YENEEA. The CDR3 DNA reads as TGTGCCAGCAGCCCGAAGATAGGGACAGCTCTCTATGGCTACACCTTC. It yields the protein CASSPKIGTALYGYTF.

J is TRBJ2-3 and V is TRBV7-8, with 9 positions matching TRBD2. Germline V gene sequence: CDR1 SGHVS, CDR2 FQNEAQ. The CDR3 spans 15 residues. Trimming took 1 base from V and 8 from J; bases not matched to a gene: 7. The CDR3 nucleotides are TGTGCCAGCAGCTTAGGGCGGGAGGGCCCAGCTACGCAGTATTTT. Residues: CASSLGREGPATQYF.

V is TRBV4-2 and J is TRBJ1-2, with 12 bases lining up with TRBD1. This CDR3 spans 15 amino acids. J was trimmed by 8 bases and V by 3 bases; bases with no gene match: 7. The V gene's germline CDR1 is LGHNA and CDR2 YNFKEQ. CDR3 sequence: CASSQMGQGASGYTF. The CDR3 bases are TGTGCCAGCAGCCAGATGGGACAGGGGGCATCGGGCTACACCTTC.

The chain couples TRBV9 to TRBJ2-5; TRBD2 agrees at 10 bases. After removal of 4 bases from V and 1 base from J, the junction contained 7 bases not matched to a gene. Germline V lookup: CDR1 SGDLS, CDR2 YYNGEE. The CDR3 is 16 residues long. The chain's CDR3 is CASSPRAGGSQETQYF. CDR3 nucleotide sequence: TGTGCCAGCAGCCCACGAGCGGGGGGGAGCCAAGAGACCCAGTACTTC.

The chain is built from TRBV29-1 and TRBJ1-2, with 8 bases fitting TRBD1. Trimming cost V 6 bases and J 5 bases; bases outside gene matches: 8. The CDR3 covers 13 residues. Germline V gene lookup returns CDR1 SQVTM and CDR2 ANQGSEA. CDR3 in DNA: TGCAGCGTCGGGACAGGAAGTTCTTATGGCTACACCTTC. Translated: CSVGTGSSYGYTF.

V is TRBV5-6 and J is TRBJ2-3; 8 nucleotides match TRBD2. The CDR3 runs to 17 residues. V lost 4 bases and J lost 1; bases outside the gene matches: 11. The germline V gene has CDR1 SGHDT and CDR2 YYEEEE. The CDR3 DNA follows: TGTGCCAGCAGCACAGAACCGCGGGGGGCCGGCACAGATACGCAGTATTTT. This gives the protein CASSTEPRGAGTDTQYF. The full variable domain, in which reference TRBV5-6 and TRBJ2-3 provide the parts outside the CDR3, is DAGVTQSPTHLIKTRGQQVTLRCSPKSGHDTVSWYQQALGQGPQFIFQYYEEEERQRGNFPDRFSGHQFPNYSSELNVNALLLGDSALYLCASSTEPRGAGTDTQYFGPGTRLTVL.

The chain joins TRBV14 to TRBJ2-7, with D possibly being TRBD2 (5 bases). CDR1 is SGHDN and CDR2 is FVKESK in the germline V gene. The CDR3 covers 14 residues. V was shortened by 4 bases and J by 3 bases, with 13 bases between the two germline ends. CDR3 coding DNA: TGTGCCAGCAGCCCCGGGTTGAGGGTCTACGAGCAGTACTTC. It encodes CASSPGLRVYEQYF.

The V gene is TRBV7-3, the J gene TRBJ2-3, with D possibly being TRBD2 (6 bases). Germline V CDR1 and CDR2: SGHTA, FQGTGA. Trimming removed 5 bases from V and 6 bases from J, with 18 bases in between. CDR3 length: 15 amino acids. CDR3 amino acids: CASSPWDFNVDTQYF. The CDR3 DNA reads as TGTGCCAGCAGCCCCTGGGACTTCAATGTGGATACGCAGTATTTT.

The chain carries TRBV7-2 and TRBJ2-1; 14 positions agree with TRBD2. CDR3 length: 16 amino acids. The J segment lost 9 bases and the V segment lost 5 bases, leaving 9 bases of the junction unmatched. From germline, CDR1 is SGHTA and CDR2 FQGNSA. The CDR3 is CASSQPGLAGAGEQFF. DNA of the CDR3: TGTGCCAGCAGCCAACCGGGACTAGCGGGAGCCGGTGAGCAGTTCTTC.

The V call is TRBV7-2, the J call TRBJ2-5, with TRBD2 identical over 8 bases. V lost 3 bases and J lost 5; bases outside the gene matches: 5. The CDR3 loop spans 14 amino acids. CDR1 and CDR2 (germline): SGHTA, FQGNSA. This chain's CDR3 is CASSFRGGLETQYF. In nucleotides, the CDR3 is TGTGCCAGCAGCTTCCGCGGGGGGCTGGAGACCCAGTACTTC.

The V and J genes are TRBV5-1 and TRBJ2-6, with a tentative D call TRBD1 (5 bases). V was pared by 2 bases and J by 2 bases, with 14 bases between. Germline V gene sequence: CDR1 SGHRS, CDR2 YFSETQ. This CDR3 has 17 amino acids. The chain's CDR3 is CASSFGLGVPGANVLTF. CDR3 sequence (DNA): TGCGCCAGCAGCTTTGGGTTAGGGGTGCCTGGGGCCAACGTCCTGACTTTC.

The V call is TRBV5-4, the J call TRBJ2-7, with 8 nucleotides matching TRBD2. CDR1 is SGHNT and CDR2 is YYREEE in the germline V gene (reference sequence). J was trimmed by 1 base and V by 0 bases; bases with no gene match: 6. The CDR3 consists of 16 residues. The CDR3 spells CASSLAGRGDSYEQYF. For the CDR3, the DNA is TGTGCCAGCAGCTTGGCCGGGAGGGGGGATTCCTACGAGCAGTACTTC.

This sequence joins TRBV20-1 and TRBJ2-7, with no clear D. Germline V gives CDR1 DFQATT, CDR2 SNEGSKA (reference sequence). The V end lost 3 bases, the J end lost 3 bases, and 6 bases lay between the germline ends. This CDR3 region has 11 residues. CDR3: CSASPSYEQYF. In DNA, the CDR3 is TGCAGTGCTAGCCCGAGCTACGAGCAGTACTTC.

The chain carries TRBV11-3 and TRBJ1-1; 10 bases map to TRBD1. Looked up from germline, CDR1 is SGHNT and CDR2 is YENEEA. The V segment lost 6 bases and the J segment 5 bases; nucleotides outside the gene matches: 9. The CDR3 runs 15 residues. Here the CDR3 DNA reads TGTGCCAGCAGTCAAAGACAGGGGGCTTTTACTGAAGCTTTCTTT. It encodes CASSQRQGAFTEAFF.

This clone has just one count. Here the CDR3 reads CASSKARASYEQYF. For the CDR3, the DNA is TGTGCCAGCAGCAAAGCCAGGGCCTCCTACGAGCAGTACTTC. J is TRBJ2-7 and V is TRBV21-1; TRBD1, the table's D call, was not compared with the DNA. TRBV21-1 represents a pseudogene. This CDR3 is built from 14 residues.

The V call is TRBV19, the J call TRBJ2-3, with 10 nucleotides matching TRBD1. Germline-derived CDR1 and CDR2 are LNHDA and SQIVND (reference sequence). The CDR3 extends over 16 amino acids. V lost 4 bases, J lost 6 bases, and 10 bases stayed unmatched. In DNA form, the CDR3 reads TGTGCCAGTAGTACCCCCCGACAGGGGGCCGGTGATACGCAGTATTTT. This translates into CASSTPRQGAGDTQYF.